This entry describes one T cell receptor (beta chain). Its antigen is still unknown. The data derive from a study of beta chain features in type 1 diabetes. The V gene lost 1 base and the J gene lost 12 bases, with 16 bases spanning the gap. In germline, CDR1 is MNHNS, CDR2 SASEGT. This CDR3 has 13 amino acids. Reverse transcribing all isolated RNA meant expressed TCRB transcripts were sequenced. This table comes from immunoSEQ multiplex PCR, and its TCRdb copy is limited to in-frame clones, with some not included. Of a few hundred thousand clones listed, roughly an eighth are singletons. Regarding the study as a whole: Shorter TCRB CDR3s, moderately but significantly so, marked every one of the four CD4+ subsets in Type 1 diabetes patients.

The specimen was naive CD4+ T cells from blood. This chain joins TRBV6-1 and TRBJ2-7, with a possible D match to TRBD1 (6 bases). This receptor was identified in a man aged 25-45 years with type 1 diabetes. CDR3 sequence reads: CASSEGRDNRGYF. As DNA, the CDR3 is TGTGCCAGCAGTGAAGGCCGGGACAACCGAGGGTACTTC.